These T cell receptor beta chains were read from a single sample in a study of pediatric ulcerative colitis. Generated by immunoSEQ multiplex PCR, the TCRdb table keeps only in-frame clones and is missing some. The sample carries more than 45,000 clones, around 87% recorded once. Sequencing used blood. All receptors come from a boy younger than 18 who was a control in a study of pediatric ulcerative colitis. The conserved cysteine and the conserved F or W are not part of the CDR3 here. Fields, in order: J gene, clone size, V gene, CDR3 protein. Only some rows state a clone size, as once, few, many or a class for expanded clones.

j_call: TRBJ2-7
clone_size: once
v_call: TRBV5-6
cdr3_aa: ASILRDSLYEQY

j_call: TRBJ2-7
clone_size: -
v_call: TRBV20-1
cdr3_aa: SARVGYEQY

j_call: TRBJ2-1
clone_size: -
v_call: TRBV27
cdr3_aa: ASSLGTSWNEQF

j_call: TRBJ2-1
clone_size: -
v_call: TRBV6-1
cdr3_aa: ASSEARRYYSGEQF

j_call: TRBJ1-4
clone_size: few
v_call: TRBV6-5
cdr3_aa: ASSPRGGNEKLF

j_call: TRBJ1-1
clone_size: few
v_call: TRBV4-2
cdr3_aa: ASSQENPFDMNTEAF

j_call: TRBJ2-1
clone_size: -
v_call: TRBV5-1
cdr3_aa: ASRFWGASPYNEQF

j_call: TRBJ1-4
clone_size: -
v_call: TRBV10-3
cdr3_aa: AISESFGNQKLF

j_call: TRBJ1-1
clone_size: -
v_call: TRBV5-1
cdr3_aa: ASSLVSGNTEAF

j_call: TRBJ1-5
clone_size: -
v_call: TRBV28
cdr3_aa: ASSSPNQPQH

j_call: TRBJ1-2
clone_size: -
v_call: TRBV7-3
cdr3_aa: ASSQRPIDRVGGYT

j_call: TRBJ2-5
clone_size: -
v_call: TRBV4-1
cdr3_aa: ASSLGLAETQY

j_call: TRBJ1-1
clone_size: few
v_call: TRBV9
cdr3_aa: ASSAEGFTEAF

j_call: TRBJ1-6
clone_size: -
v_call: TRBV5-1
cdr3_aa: ASNIQGGGSPLH

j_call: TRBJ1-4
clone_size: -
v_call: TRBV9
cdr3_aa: ASSESRGEKLF

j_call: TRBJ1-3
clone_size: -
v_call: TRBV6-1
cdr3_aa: ASSGKEGEVFGNTIY

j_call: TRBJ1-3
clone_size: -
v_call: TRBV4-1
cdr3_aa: ASSQDWGDNGNTIY